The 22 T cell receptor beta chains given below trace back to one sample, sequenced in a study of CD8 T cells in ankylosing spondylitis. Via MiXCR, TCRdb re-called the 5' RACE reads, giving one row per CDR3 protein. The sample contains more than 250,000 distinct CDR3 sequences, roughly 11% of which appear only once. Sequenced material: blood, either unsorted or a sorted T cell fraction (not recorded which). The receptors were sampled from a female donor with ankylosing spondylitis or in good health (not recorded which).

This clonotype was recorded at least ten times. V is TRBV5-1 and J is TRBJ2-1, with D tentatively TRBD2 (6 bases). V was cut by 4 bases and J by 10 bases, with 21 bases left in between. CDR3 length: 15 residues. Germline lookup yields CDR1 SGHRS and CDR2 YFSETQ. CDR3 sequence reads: CASSPDVTGLGEQFF. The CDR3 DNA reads TGCGCCAGCAGCCCCGATGTTACGGGACTCGGGGAGCAGTTCTTC. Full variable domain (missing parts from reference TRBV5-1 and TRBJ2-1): KAGVTQTPRYLIKTRGQQVTLSCSPISGHRSVSWYQQTPGQGLQFLFEYFSETQRNKGNFPGRFSGRQFSNSRSEMNVSTLELGDSALYLCASSPDVTGLGEQFFGPGTRLTVL.

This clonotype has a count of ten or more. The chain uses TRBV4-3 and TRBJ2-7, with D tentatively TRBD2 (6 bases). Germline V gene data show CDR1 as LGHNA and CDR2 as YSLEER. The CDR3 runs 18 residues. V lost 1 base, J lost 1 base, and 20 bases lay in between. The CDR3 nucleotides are TGCGCCAGCAGCCAAGGAGTGGAGGGGACCCGTTATTCCTACGAGCAGTACTTC. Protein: CASSQGVEGTRYSYEQYF.

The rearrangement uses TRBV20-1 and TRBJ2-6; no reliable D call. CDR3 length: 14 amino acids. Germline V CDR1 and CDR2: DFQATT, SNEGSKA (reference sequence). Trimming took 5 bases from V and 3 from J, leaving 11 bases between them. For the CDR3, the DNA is TGCAGTGCTCCCGCCCCCGATGGGGCCAACGTCCTGACTTTC. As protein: CSAPAPDGANVLTF.

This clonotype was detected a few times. CDR3 protein: CASSLVSATNTIYF. CDR3 sequence (DNA): TGTGCCAGCAGCTTAGTTTCCGCCACGAACACCATATATTTT. V and J are TRBV7-9 and TRBJ1-3; D remains ambiguous. This CDR3 comprises 14 residues. The germline V gene has CDR1 SEHNR and CDR2 FQNEAQ (reference sequence). Trimming left V 1 base short and J 7 bases short, with 11 bases between.

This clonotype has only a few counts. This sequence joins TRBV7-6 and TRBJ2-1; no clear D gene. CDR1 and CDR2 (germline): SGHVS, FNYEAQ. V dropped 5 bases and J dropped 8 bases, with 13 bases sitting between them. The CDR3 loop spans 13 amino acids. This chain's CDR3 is CASSPAARDEQFF. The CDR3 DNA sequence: TGTGCCAGCAGCCCCGCGGCTAGGGATGAGCAGTTCTTC.

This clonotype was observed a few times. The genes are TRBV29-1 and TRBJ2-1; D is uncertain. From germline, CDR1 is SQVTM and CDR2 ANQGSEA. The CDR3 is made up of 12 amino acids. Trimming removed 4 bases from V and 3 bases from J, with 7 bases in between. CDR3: CSVVLRYNEQFF. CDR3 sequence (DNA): TGCAGCGTTGTTTTACGCTACAATGAGCAGTTCTTC.

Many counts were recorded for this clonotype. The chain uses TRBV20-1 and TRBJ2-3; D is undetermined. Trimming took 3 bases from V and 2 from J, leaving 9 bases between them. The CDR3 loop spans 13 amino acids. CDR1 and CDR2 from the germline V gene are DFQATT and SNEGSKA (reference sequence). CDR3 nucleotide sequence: TGCAGTGCTAGTGTCAGGAACACAGATACGCAGTATTTT. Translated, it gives CSASVRNTDTQYF.

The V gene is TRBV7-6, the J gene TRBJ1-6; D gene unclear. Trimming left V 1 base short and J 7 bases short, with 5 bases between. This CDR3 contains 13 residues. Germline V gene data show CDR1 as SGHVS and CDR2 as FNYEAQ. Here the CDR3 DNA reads TGTGCCAGCAGCTTAGAGCCGAATTCACCCCTCCACTTT. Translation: CASSLEPNSPLHF. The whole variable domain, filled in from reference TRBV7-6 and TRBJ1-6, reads GAGVSQSPRYKVTKRGQDVALRCDPISGHVSLYWYRQALGQGPEFLTYFNYEAQQDKSGLPNDRFSAERPEGSISTLTIQRTEQRDSAMYRCASSLEPNSPLHFGNGTRLTVT.

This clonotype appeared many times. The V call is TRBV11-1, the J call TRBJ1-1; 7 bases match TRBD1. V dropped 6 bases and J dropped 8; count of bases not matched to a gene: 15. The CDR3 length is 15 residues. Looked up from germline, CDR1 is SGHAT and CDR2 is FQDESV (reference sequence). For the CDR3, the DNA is TGTGCCAGCAGACGTAGACAGGGTGGAAACGGCGAAGCTTTCTTT. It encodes CASRRRQGGNGEAFF.

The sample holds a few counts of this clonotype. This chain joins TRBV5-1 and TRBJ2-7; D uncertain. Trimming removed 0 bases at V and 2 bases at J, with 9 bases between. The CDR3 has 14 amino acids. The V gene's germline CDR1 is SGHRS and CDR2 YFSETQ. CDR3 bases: TGCGCCAGCAGCTTGGAGGGTCTCCCCTACGAGCAGTACTTC. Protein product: CASSLEGLPYEQYF.

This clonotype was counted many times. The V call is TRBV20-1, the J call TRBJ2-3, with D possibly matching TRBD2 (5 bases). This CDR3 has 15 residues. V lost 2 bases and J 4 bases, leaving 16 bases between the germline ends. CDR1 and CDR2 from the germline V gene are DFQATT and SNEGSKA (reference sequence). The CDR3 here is CSARFEGYDSDTQYF. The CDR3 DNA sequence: TGCAGTGCTAGATTCGAGGGATATGATTCAGATACGCAGTATTTT.

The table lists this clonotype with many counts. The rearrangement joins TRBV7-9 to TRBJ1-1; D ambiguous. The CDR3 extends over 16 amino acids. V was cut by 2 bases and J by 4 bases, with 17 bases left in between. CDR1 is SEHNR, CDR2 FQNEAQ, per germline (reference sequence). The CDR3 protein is CASSLIRAQSSTEAFF. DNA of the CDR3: TGTGCCAGCAGCTTAATAAGGGCGCAAAGTTCCACTGAAGCTTTCTTT.

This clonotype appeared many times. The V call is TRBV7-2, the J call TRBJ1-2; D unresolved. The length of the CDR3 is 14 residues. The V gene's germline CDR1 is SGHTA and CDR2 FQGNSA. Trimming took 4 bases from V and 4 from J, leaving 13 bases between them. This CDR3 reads CASSSGLTFYGYTF. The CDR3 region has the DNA TGTGCCAGCAGCTCCGGACTGACCTTCTATGGCTACACCTTC.

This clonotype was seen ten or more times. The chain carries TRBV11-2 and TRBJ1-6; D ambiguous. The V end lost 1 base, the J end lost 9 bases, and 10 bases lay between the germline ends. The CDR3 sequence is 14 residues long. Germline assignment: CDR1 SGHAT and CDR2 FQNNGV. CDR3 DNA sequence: TGTGCCAGCAGCTTAGCCCCCCGGTTTTCACCCCTCCACTTT. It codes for CASSLAPRFSPLHF.

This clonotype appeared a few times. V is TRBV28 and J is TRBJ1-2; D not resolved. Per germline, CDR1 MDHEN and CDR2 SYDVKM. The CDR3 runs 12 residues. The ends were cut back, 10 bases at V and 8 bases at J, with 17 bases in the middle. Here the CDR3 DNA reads TGTGCCACCGGACGGACCAAAAGAGGCTACACCTTC. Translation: CATGRTKRGYTF.

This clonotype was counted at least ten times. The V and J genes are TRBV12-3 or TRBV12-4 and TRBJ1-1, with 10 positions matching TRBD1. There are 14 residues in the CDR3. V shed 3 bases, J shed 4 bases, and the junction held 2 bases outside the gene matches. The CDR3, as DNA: TGTGCCAGCAGTTTCGGGACAGGGGTCACTGAAGCTTTCTTT. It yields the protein CASSFGTGVTEAFF.

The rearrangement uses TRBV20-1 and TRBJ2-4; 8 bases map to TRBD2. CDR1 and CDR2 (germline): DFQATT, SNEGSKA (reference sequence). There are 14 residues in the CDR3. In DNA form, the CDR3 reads TGCAGCGGGGGGGGGTCCGGGACCAAAAACATTCAGTACTTC. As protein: CSGGGSGTKNIQYF.

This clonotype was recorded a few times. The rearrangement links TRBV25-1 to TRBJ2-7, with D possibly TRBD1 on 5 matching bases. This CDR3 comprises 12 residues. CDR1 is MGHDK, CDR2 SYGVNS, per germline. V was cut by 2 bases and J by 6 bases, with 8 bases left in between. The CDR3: CASSERGPEQYF. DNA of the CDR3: TGTGCCAGCAGTGAAAGGGGTCCCGAGCAGTACTTC.

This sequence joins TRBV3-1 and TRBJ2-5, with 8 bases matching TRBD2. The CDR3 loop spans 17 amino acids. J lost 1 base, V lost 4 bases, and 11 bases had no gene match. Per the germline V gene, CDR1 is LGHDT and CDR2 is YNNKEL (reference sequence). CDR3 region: CASSPNTGLASQETQYF. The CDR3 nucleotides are TGTGCCAGCAGCCCGAATACCGGACTAGCCAGCCAAGAGACCCAGTACTTC.

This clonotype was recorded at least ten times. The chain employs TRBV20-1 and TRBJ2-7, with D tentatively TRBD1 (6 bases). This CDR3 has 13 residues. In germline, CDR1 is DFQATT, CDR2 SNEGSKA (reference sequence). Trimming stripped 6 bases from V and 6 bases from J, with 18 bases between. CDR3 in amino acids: CSASRDKRSEQYF. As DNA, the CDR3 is TGCAGTGCGTCACGGGACAAAAGGAGCGAGCAGTACTTC.

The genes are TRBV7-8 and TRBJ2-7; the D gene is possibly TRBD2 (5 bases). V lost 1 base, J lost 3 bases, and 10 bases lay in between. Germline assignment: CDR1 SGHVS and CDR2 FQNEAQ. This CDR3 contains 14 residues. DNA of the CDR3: TGTGCCAGCAGCTTAGTGGACGGAGGCTACGAGCAGTACTTC. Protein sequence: CASSLVDGGYEQYF.

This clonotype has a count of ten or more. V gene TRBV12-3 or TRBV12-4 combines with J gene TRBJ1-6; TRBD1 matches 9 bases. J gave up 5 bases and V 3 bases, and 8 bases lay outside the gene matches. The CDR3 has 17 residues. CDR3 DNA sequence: TGTGCCAGCAGTTTTCGGGGGACAGGGAGGAATAATTCACCCCTCCACTTT. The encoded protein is CASSFRGTGRNNSPLHF.